This T cell receptor (beta chain) was obtained from a study of blood T cell repertoires in COVID-19. Here immunoSEQ multiplex PCR was the method, and the copy in TCRdb shows in-frame clones only, minus some. The data hold 150,000 to 180,000 clones, with about 85% observed a single time. The junction had 10 bases not matched to a gene; V was cut back by 8 bases and J by 0 bases. This CDR3 is 19 amino acids long. Germline V gene lookup returns CDR1 MDHEN and CDR2 SYDVKM. This clone has just one count. Sequenced: peripheral blood. The chain joins TRBV28 to TRBJ2-1; TRBD2 matches at 16 bases. This receptor was obtained from a woman aged 70-85 years with acute or convalescent COVID-19. The CDR3 here is CASAPPGLAGGSSYNEQFF. The CDR3 DNA is TGTGCCAGCGCCCCTCCGGGACTAGCGGGGGGGAGCTCCTACAATGAGCAGTTCTTC.